Listed here are 16 T cell receptor beta chains from one sample, sequenced in a study of T cell changes during pregnancy in multiple sclerosis (dated by TCRdb to between 2018 and 2020). Libraries came from the immunoSEQ multiplex PCR assay. TCRdb retrieved this table from immuneACCESS and kept in-frame rearrangements only. Not all clones are present; in checked studies, unresolved V genes account for under half, and no reason is known for the remainder. Recorded for this sample are 30,000 to 45,000 clones; 93% of them occurred a single time. Roughly 0.4% of the sample goes to the ten largest clones. This sample comprised CD4+ T cells from peripheral blood mononuclear cells, obtained in the first trimester of pregnancy. These receptors were taken from a female donor with multiple sclerosis, enrolled in a pregnancy study.

This chain links TRBV7-9 with TRBJ2-7; TRBD1 aligns across 7 bases. The CDR3 is 14 amino acids. Germline CDR1 SEHNR, CDR2 FQNEAQ (reference sequence). V lost 5 bases, J lost 0 bases, and 4 bases stayed unmatched. The CDR3, as DNA: TGTGCCAGCAGCAGGGACAGAAGCTCCTACGAGCAGTACTTC. Residues: CASSRDRSSYEQYF. The full variable domain, rest sourced from reference TRBV7-9 and TRBJ2-7, is DTGVSQNPRHKITKRGQNVTFRCDPISEHNRLYWYRQTLGQGPEFLTYFQNEAQLEKSRLLSDRFSAERPKGSFSTLEIQRTEQGDSAMYLCASSRDRSSYEQYFGPGTRLTVT.

This clone has just one count. The chain couples TRBV19 to TRBJ2-6, with a tentative D call TRBD1 (8 bases). The germline V gene has CDR1 LNHDA and CDR2 SQIVND (reference sequence). Trimming left V 7 bases short and J 1 base short, with 29 bases between. The CDR3 covers 21 residues. The CDR3 protein is CASTLGGAGRQGSSGANVLTF. The CDR3 bases are TGTGCCAGTACCCTTGGGGGGGCCGGGAGACAGGGGTCTTCTGGGGCCAACGTCCTGACTTTC.

The table lists this clone with a count of one. V usage is TRBV5-1 and J usage is TRBJ2-1; the D gene is possibly TRBD2 (5 bases). V lost 5 bases and J lost 7, with 19 bases in between. The CDR3 extends over 15 amino acids. Germline assignment: CDR1 SGHRS and CDR2 YFSETQ. In DNA form, the CDR3 reads TGCGCCAGCAGACCGCTAGTAGGCTCGGGAAATGAGCAGTTCTTC. It is translated as CASRPLVGSGNEQFF.

The CDR3 loop is CASSQQATYGYTF. The CDR3 bases are TGTGCCAGCAGTCAACAGGCCACCTATGGCTACACCTTC. The genes are TRBV14 and TRBJ1-2; tentatively, D is TRBD1 (5 bases). CDR3 size: 13 residues. CDR1 is SGHDN, CDR2 FVKESK, per germline. Deletions cut 6 bases from V and 4 bases from J, with 12 bases between.

The V call is TRBV19, the J call TRBJ1-5; 10 nucleotides line up with TRBD1. This CDR3 is 18 amino acids long. Trimming cost V 3 bases and J 0 bases; bases outside gene matches: 8. Germline V gene sequence: CDR1 LNHDA, CDR2 SQIVND (reference sequence). This chain's CDR3 is CASSIWRQGAYSNQPQHF. DNA for the CDR3: TGTGCCAGTAGTATTTGGAGACAGGGGGCTTATAGCAATCAGCCCCAGCATTTT.

The V gene is TRBV9, the J gene TRBJ2-2; 8 bases are shared with TRBD2. The CDR3 consists of 17 residues. V was pared by 3 bases and J by 5 bases, with 12 bases of the junction left unmatched. Germline assignment: CDR1 SGDLS and CDR2 YYNGEE. The CDR3 bases are TGTGCCAGCAGCGAATCCACCGGGGGGGGGCGAACCGGGGAGCTGTTTTTT. Protein product: CASSESTGGGRTGELFF.

The gene calls are TRBV5-1 and TRBJ2-3; TRBD1 is a possible D gene (5 bases). Germline V gene lookup returns CDR1 SGHRS and CDR2 YFSETQ. This CDR3 spans 15 amino acids. V lost 0 bases and J 2 bases, leaving 10 bases between the germline ends. CDR3 sequence: CASSLVAGITDTQYF. For the CDR3, the DNA is TGCGCCAGCAGCTTGGTGGCAGGGATCACAGATACGCAGTATTTT. The entire variable domain, with the rest obtained from reference TRBV5-1 and TRBJ2-3, is as follows: KAGVTQTPRYLIKTRGQQVTLSCSPISGHRSVSWYQQTPGQGLQFLFEYFSETQRNKGNFPGRFSGRQFSNSRSEMNVSTLELGDSALYLCASSLVAGITDTQYFGPGTRLTVL.

The chain recombines TRBV28 with TRBJ1-3, with D perhaps matching TRBD1 (6 bases). Trimming cost V 5 bases and J 0 bases, with 14 bases left between them. In germline, CDR1 is MDHEN, CDR2 SYDVKM. The CDR3 contains 16 residues. CDR3 protein: CASSTSTGFSGNTIYF. The CDR3 nucleotides are TGTGCCAGCAGTACCTCAACAGGGTTCTCTGGAAACACCATATATTTT.

The chain carries TRBV5-5 and TRBJ2-5; a weak D match, TRBD2 (6 bases). V was pared by 4 bases and J by 4 bases, with 20 bases between. Germline V CDR1 and CDR2: SGHKS, YYEKEE (reference sequence). The length of the CDR3 is 16 residues. The chain's CDR3 is CASSQRLEWIRETQYF. The CDR3 DNA reads as TGTGCCAGCAGCCAGAGACTAGAATGGATTCGAGAGACCCAGTACTTC.

V gene TRBV6-1 combines with J gene TRBJ2-5, with D unresolved. Germline V gene sequence: CDR1 MNHNS, CDR2 SASEGT. The CDR3 runs to 12 residues. With 3 bases removed from V and 5 bases from J, the gap between germline ends came to 7 bases. The CDR3 region is CASSDYGETQYF. The CDR3 DNA sequence: TGTGCCAGCAGTGATTACGGGGAGACCCAGTACTTC.

The chain uses TRBV27 and TRBJ1-2; maybe TRBD1 (6 bases). Germline lookup yields CDR1 MNHEY and CDR2 SMNVEV (reference sequence). The CDR3 is made up of 15 amino acids. V was clipped by 8 bases and J by 8 bases, with 24 bases between them. CDR3: CASRPLRGGAGGYTF. DNA for the CDR3: TGTGCCAGCCGCCCGTTACGGGGGGGCGCGGGAGGCTACACCTTC.

V gene TRBV7-3 combines with J gene TRBJ2-1; possibly TRBD1 for D (5 bases). The CDR3 extends over 14 amino acids. Looked up from germline, CDR1 is SGHTA and CDR2 is FQGTGA. V was pared by 4 bases and J by 10 bases, with 17 bases between. The CDR3 is CASSYNPSGQEQFF. DNA of the CDR3: TGTGCCAGCAGCTACAACCCTTCTGGACAAGAGCAGTTCTTC.

The chain employs TRBV30 and TRBJ2-7; 10 bases align to TRBD1. The CDR3 is 14 residues long. V lost 1 base to trimming and J lost 5 bases; unmatched junction nucleotides: 5. Germline loops: CDR1 GTSNPN, CDR2 SVGIG (reference sequence). CDR3 DNA: TGTGCCTGGAGTGCCAGACAGGGGGCCGACGAGCAGTACTTC. It encodes CAWSARQGADEQYF.

The V gene is TRBV6-6, the J gene TRBJ1-5; D uncertain. The germline V gene has CDR1 MNHNY and CDR2 SVGAGI (reference sequence). Trimming removed 7 bases at V and 4 bases at J, with 11 bases between. This CDR3 is 13 amino acids long. In DNA, the CDR3 is TGTGCCAGCACCAAGGGAGGAAATCAGCCCCAGCATTTT. Translation gives CASTKGGNQPQHF.

V is TRBV10-3 and J is TRBJ2-7, with D possibly TRBD2 on 6 matching bases. Germline V gene lookup returns CDR1 ENHRY and CDR2 SYGVKD. The CDR3 length is 12 residues. Trimming left V 5 bases short and J 2 bases short, with 7 bases between. CDR3: CAISTGAYEQYF. CDR3 coding DNA: TGTGCCATCAGTACGGGGGCCTACGAGCAGTACTTC.

The gene calls are TRBV28 and TRBJ2-2; 7 bases line up with TRBD2. Per germline, CDR1 MDHEN and CDR2 SYDVKM. The ends lost 6 bases at V and 3 bases at J; junction bases unmatched: 10. The CDR3 runs to 16 residues. The CDR3: CASRPDGAGDTGELFF. CDR3 bases: TGTGCCAGCAGACCCGACGGGGCGGGAGACACCGGGGAGCTGTTTTTT. The variable domain in full, completed from reference TRBV28 and TRBJ2-2, reads DVKVTQSSRYLVKRTGEKVFLECVQDMDHENMFWYRQDPGLGLRLIYFSYDVKMKEKGDIPEGYSVSREKKERFSLILESASTNQTSMYLCASRPDGAGDTGELFFGEGSRLTVL.